What follows describes a single TCR beta chain. Its antigen is undetermined. These data are taken from a study of monozygotic twins with inflammatory bowel disease. Findings of the study overall: Treatment differences in immunosuppression may have added variability to the repertoires of patients.

This CDR3 spans 14 amino acids. The V gene's germline CDR1 is LNHDA and CDR2 SQIVND (reference sequence). Researchers used roughly 3,700 ng of total RNA for each TCR library. cDNA synthesis was performed in eight separate reactions for each sample. Using TCRalpha and TCRbeta cDNA, the researchers carried out two nested PCRs that lasted around 15 and 9 cycles. TCRdb processed the 5' RACE reads again and assigns one entry to each CDR3 protein, with no DNA. Its clone listing holds approximately 400,000 distinct CDR3 sequences. The sample comprised blood. This rearrangement joins TRBV19 to TRBJ2-3; TCRdb calls TRBD1, which cannot be checked without DNA. This sequence originates from a human donor with ulcerative colitis or Crohn's disease, or a healthy co-twin of an affected twin (not recorded which). The CDR3 region is CASRTSKGGRTQYF.